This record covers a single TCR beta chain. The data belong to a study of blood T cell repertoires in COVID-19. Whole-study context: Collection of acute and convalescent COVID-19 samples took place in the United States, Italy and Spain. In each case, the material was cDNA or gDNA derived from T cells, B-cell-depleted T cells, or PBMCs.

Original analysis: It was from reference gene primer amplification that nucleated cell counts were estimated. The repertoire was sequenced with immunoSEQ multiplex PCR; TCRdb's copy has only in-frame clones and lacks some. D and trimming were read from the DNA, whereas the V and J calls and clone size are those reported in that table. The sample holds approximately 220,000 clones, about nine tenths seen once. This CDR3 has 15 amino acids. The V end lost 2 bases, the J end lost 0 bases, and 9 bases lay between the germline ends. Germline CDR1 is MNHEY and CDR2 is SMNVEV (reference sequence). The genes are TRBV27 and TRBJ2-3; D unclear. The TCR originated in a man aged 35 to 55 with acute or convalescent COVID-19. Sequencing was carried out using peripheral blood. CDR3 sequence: CASSLQVPSTDTQYF. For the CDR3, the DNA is TGTGCCAGCAGTTTACAGGTTCCTAGCACAGATACGCAGTATTTT.